This T cell receptor beta chain was documented in a study of siplizumab effects on memory and regulatory T cells. Study-wide findings and caveats: Under siplizumab, an average around 64% of mappable alloreactive CD4+ clones were Treg-derived, compared with 25% to 30% in controls. Researchers could not give a naive or memory phenotype to roughly 75-95% of proliferating CD4+ or CD8+ clones. Alloreactive clones mapping to unstimulated subsets formed only a minor fraction.

Concerning this clone itself: The antigen is not known.

Germline assignment: CDR1 SGHTA and CDR2 FQGNSA. The V and J ends lost 1 base and 2 bases respectively, with 19 bases between them. The CDR3 is 18 residues long. The method was immunoSEQ multiplex PCR; TCRdb's version includes in-frame clones alone and lacks a portion of them. The sample has 60,000 to 80,000 clones, approximately 87% seen once. Unstimulated TEMRA, naive, memory and effector memory subsets were sequenced in a few donor pairs. Specimen: memory CD4+ T cells sorted from blood. The sequence came from a human donor in good health. The V gene is TRBV7-2, the J gene TRBJ2-3; the D is unclear. The CDR3 here is CASSLVGILAANTDTQYF. The CDR3 coding sequence is TGTGCCAGCAGCTTAGTTGGAATTCTGGCGGCTAACACAGATACGCAGTATTTT.